These 25 T cell receptor beta chains came from one sample sequenced in a study of tumor-infiltrating lymphocytes in localized non-small cell lung cancer. This table comes from immunoSEQ multiplex PCR, and its TCRdb copy is limited to in-frame clones, with some not included. The sample carries 15,000 to 20,000 clones, 80% recorded once. The sample comprised uninvolved lung tissue not adjacent to the tumor. These receptors came from a human donor with non-small cell lung cancer.

This clone has a handful of counts. The rearrangement uses TRBV30 and TRBJ2-5, with D maybe TRBD1 (5 bases). CDR3 size: 13 residues. Germline V CDR1 and CDR2: GTSNPN, SVGIG (reference sequence). Trimming removed 3 bases at V and 2 bases at J, with 10 bases between. The CDR3: CAWSLGQQETQYF. CDR3 coding DNA: TGTGCCTGGAGCCTGGGGCAACAAGAGACCCAGTACTTC.

This clone has a handful of counts. The rearrangement joins TRBV6-1 to TRBJ1-2; 9 bases fit TRBD1. The CDR3 contains 12 residues. CDR1 and CDR2 (germline): MNHNS, SASEGT. With 8 bases clipped from V and 6 bases from J, the junction kept 4 bases outside the gene matches. The CDR3 DNA reads as TGTGCCAGCCGGACAGGGGAGGATGGCTACACCTTC. The encoded protein is CASRTGEDGYTF.

The chain uses TRBV7-3 and TRBJ1-1; D unclear. V gave up 2 bases and J gave up 0 bases, with 13 bases separating them. Germline assignment: CDR1 SGHTA and CDR2 FQGTGA. This CDR3 has 16 amino acids. The CDR3 DNA is TGTGCCAGCAGCTTAGAGTTTCAGCCTCTGAACACTGAAGCTTTCTTT. Translated: CASSLEFQPLNTEAFF.

The rearrangement uses TRBV2 and TRBJ2-3, with TRBD1 matching over 9 bases. Germline CDR1 reads SNHLY; CDR2 reads FYNNEI. Trimming at V came to 6 bases and at J to 2 bases, leaving 6 bases not matched to a gene. CDR3 length: 15 residues. DNA of the CDR3: TGTGCCAGCAGGGGGAACAGGGGGCCCACAGATACGCAGTATTTT. Protein product: CASRGNRGPTDTQYF.

J is TRBJ2-3 and V is TRBV11-3; D remains ambiguous. V was cut by 1 base and J by 6 bases, with 5 bases left in between. Germline V CDR1 and CDR2: SGHNT, YENEEA. The CDR3 consists of 12 residues. CDR3: CASSLGKDTQYF. CDR3 nucleotides: TGTGCCAGCAGCTTAGGGAAGGATACGCAGTATTTT.

The chain uses TRBV20-1 and TRBJ2-3; 8 positions match TRBD1. CDR3 size: 11 residues. Per the germline V gene, CDR1 is DFQATT and CDR2 is SNEGSKA (reference sequence). The V and J ends lost 6 bases and 6 bases, in that order; junction bases with no gene match: 2. The CDR3 DNA reads as TGCAGTGCGGACAGGGCGGATACGCAGTATTTT. Encoded protein: CSADRADTQYF.

This clone was counted a single time. The CDR3 loop reads CASSSPQGANVLTF. The CDR3 DNA sequence: TGTGCCAGCAGCTCACCGCAGGGGGCCAACGTCCTGACTTTC. The chain joins TRBV7-2 to TRBJ2-6, with unresolved D. Germline V CDR1 and CDR2: SGHTA, FQGNSA. V was pared by 4 bases and J by 4 bases, with 8 bases between. This CDR3 comprises 14 residues. Variable domain in full (rest from reference TRBV7-2 and TRBJ2-6): GAGVSQSPSNKVTEKGKDVELRCDPISGHTALYWYRQSLGQGLEFLIYFQGNSAPDKSGLPSDRFSAERTGGSVSTLTIQRTQQEDSAVYLCASSSPQGANVLTFGAGSRLTVL.

This sequence joins TRBV18 and TRBJ2-5; TRBD1 matches 10 bases. With V trimmed by 3 bases and J by 5 bases, 3 bases remained unmatched. Germline CDR1 is KGHSH and CDR2 is LQKENI. The CDR3 spans 14 residues. The CDR3 sequence is CASSPGTGEETQYF. CDR3 coding DNA: TGTGCCAGCTCACCGGGGACAGGGGAGGAGACCCAGTACTTC.

This clone was observed a few times. V is TRBV7-2 and J is TRBJ1-4; D not resolved. This CDR3 region has 12 residues. Germline V gene data show CDR1 as SGHTA and CDR2 as FQGNSA. Trimming took 5 bases from V and 3 from J, leaving 4 bases between them. The CDR3 DNA is TGTGCCAGCAGCAGAGCTAATGAAAAACTGTTTTTT. Translating gives CASSRANEKLFF.

The chain combines TRBV12-2 with TRBJ2-3; the D segment call TRBD2 is taken from the table without a DNA check. TRBV12-2 is noted as a pseudogene. CDR3 length: 17 residues. The CDR3, as DNA: TGTGCAAGTCGCTTAGTCCCTAGCGGGAGGGGCACAGATACGCAGTATTTT. The encoded protein is CASRLVPSGRGTDTQYF.

This sequence joins TRBV9 and TRBJ2-1; D is unclear. V was pared by 4 bases and J by 2 bases, with 13 bases between. Germline CDR1 and CDR2: SGDLS and YYNGEE. This CDR3 spans 15 amino acids. CDR3 sequence reads: CASSPRTEPYNEQFF. CDR3 coding DNA: TGTGCCAGCAGCCCTCGGACCGAACCCTACAATGAGCAGTTCTTC.

V gene TRBV6-1 combines with J gene TRBJ2-7; 8 bases line up with TRBD1. J gave up 4 bases and V 1 base, and 6 bases lay outside the gene matches. Germline V gives CDR1 MNHNS, CDR2 SASEGT. The CDR3 totals 15 residues. The CDR3 protein is CASSEVTGEGYEQYF. The CDR3 bases are TGTGCCAGCAGTGAAGTGACAGGGGAAGGGTACGAGCAGTACTTC.

The chain links TRBV28 to TRBJ1-5; 9 bases are shared with TRBD1. The CDR3 length is 15 residues. Germline V lookup: CDR1 MDHEN, CDR2 SYDVKM. V trimming: 2 bases; J trimming: 5 bases; junction bases outside the gene matches: 4. The CDR3 coding sequence is TGTGCCAGCAGTTTAGTGGGACAGGGCCATCAGCCCCAGCATTTT. Translated: CASSLVGQGHQPQHF. Together with reference TRBV28 and TRBJ1-5, the CDR3 gives the full variable domain: DVKVTQSSRYLVKRTGEKVFLECVQDMDHENMFWYRQDPGLGLRLIYFSYDVKMKEKGDIPEGYSVSREKKERFSLILESASTNQTSMYLCASSLVGQGHQPQHFGDGTRLSIL.

The V gene is TRBV7-9, the J gene TRBJ2-7; no clear D. The CDR3 has 15 residues. Per the germline V gene, CDR1 is SEHNR and CDR2 is FQNEAQ (reference sequence). The germline V and J ends were trimmed by 5 bases and 4 bases, with 18 bases remaining between them. The CDR3 region is CASSPVPHRFYEQYF. In DNA form, the CDR3 reads TGTGCCAGCAGCCCCGTCCCTCATCGGTTTTACGAGCAGTACTTC.

The chain has TRBV28 and TRBJ1-4, with D perhaps matching TRBD1 (6 bases). Looked up from germline, CDR1 is MDHEN and CDR2 is SYDVKM. CDR3 length: 13 residues. V was trimmed by 4 bases and J by 10 bases, leaving 13 bases between them. The CDR3 here is CASSSRGGGKLFF. CDR3 nucleotide sequence: TGTGCCAGCAGTTCCAGGGGAGGGGGAAAACTGTTTTTT.

V usage is TRBV5-1 and J usage is TRBJ1-2; D ambiguous. CDR1 and CDR2 (germline): SGHRS, YFSETQ. The CDR3 runs to 14 residues. Trimming shortened V by 0 bases and J by 8 bases, and 14 bases separated the two germline ends. The CDR3 protein is CASSLAADQRGYTF. Written as DNA, the CDR3 is TGCGCCAGCAGCTTGGCGGCCGACCAGAGGGGCTACACCTTC.

This chain connects TRBV2 to TRBJ2-3, with a weak D call TRBD1 (6 bases). The V and J ends lost 4 bases and 3 bases respectively, with 8 bases between them. Germline V gene sequence: CDR1 SNHLY, CDR2 FYNNEI. CDR3 length: 13 amino acids. The CDR3 region is CASSGQATDTQYF. DNA for the CDR3: TGTGCCAGCAGTGGACAGGCGACAGATACGCAGTATTTT. Drawing the rest from reference TRBV2 and TRBJ2-3, the complete variable domain is EPEVTQTPSHQVTQMGQEVILRCVPISNHLYFYWYRQILGQKVEFLVSFYNNEISEKSEIFDDQFSVERPDGSNFTLKIRSTKLEDSAMYFCASSGQATDTQYFGPGTRLTVL.

The sample holds one count of this clone. This sequence joins TRBV9 and TRBJ2-3; D gene unclear. The V end was cut by 4 bases, the J end by 0 bases, with 9 bases between. Germline V gene lookup returns CDR1 SGDLS and CDR2 YYNGEE. The CDR3 has 14 amino acids. CDR3 sequence: CASSFRVSTDTQYF. The CDR3 DNA reads TGTGCCAGCAGCTTTAGGGTTAGCACAGATACGCAGTATTTT.

By share of the sample, this clone is medium-sized (0.01 to 0.1%). The chain couples TRBV28 to TRBJ1-1; a possible D gene is TRBD1 (6 bases). This CDR3 is 16 amino acids long. Germline lookup yields CDR1 MDHEN and CDR2 SYDVKM. Trimming removed 3 bases at V and 3 bases at J, with 17 bases between. The CDR3 bases are TGTGCCAGCAGTTTCTCTCCGACCGAGGGGGACACTGAAGCTTTCTTT. Its protein is CASSFSPTEGDTEAFF.

The J gene is TRBJ2-5, the V gene TRBV28; 8 nucleotides agree with TRBD1. V was clipped by 4 bases and J by 0 bases; unmatched bases: 4. Germline V gene sequence: CDR1 MDHEN, CDR2 SYDVKM. The CDR3 covers 15 residues. The CDR3 is CASSSRDRNQETQYF. CDR3 nucleotides: TGTGCCAGCAGTTCCCGGGACAGGAACCAAGAGACCCAGTACTTC.

The CDR3 DNA is TGTGCCAGCAGTGGGTTGGTCGCCGTCGGCACTGAAGCTTTCTTT. As protein: CASSGLVAVGTEAFF. The chain uses TRBV2 and TRBJ1-1; no firm D call. Per the germline V gene, CDR1 is SNHLY and CDR2 is FYNNEI. V was cut by 4 bases and J by 4 bases, with 16 bases left in between. The CDR3 length is 15 residues.

This rearrangement joins TRBV27 to TRBJ2-1; D perhaps matches TRBD1 (5 bases). From germline, CDR1 is MNHEY and CDR2 SMNVEV (reference sequence). CDR3 length: 11 amino acids. Trimming pared 8 bases from V and 13 bases from J, leaving 15 bases between. CDR3: CASGRDSYQFF. CDR3 in DNA: TGTGCCAGCGGTCGAGACAGTTACCAGTTCTTC.

This rearrangement joins TRBV5-5 to TRBJ2-1; 9 positions agree with TRBD1. This CDR3 is 16 amino acids long. Germline CDR1 and CDR2: SGHKS and YYEKEE (reference sequence). The J segment lost 7 bases and the V segment lost 2 bases, leaving 10 bases of the junction unmatched. The CDR3 bases are TGTGCCAGCAGCTTTGCCGGGACAGGGAGGTATAATGAGCAGTTCTTC. Protein product: CASSFAGTGRYNEQFF.

CDR3 coding DNA: TGTGCCAGCAGCACGACAGGGAACGAGCAGTACTTC. It codes for CASSTTGNEQYF. The V and J genes are TRBV6-6 and TRBJ2-7, with 7 bases identical to TRBD1. V lost 6 bases to trimming and J lost 5 bases; unmatched junction nucleotides: 4. Looked up from germline, CDR1 is MNHNY and CDR2 is SVGAGI (reference sequence). The CDR3 has 12 amino acids.

The genes are TRBV7-9 and TRBJ1-1, with 7 bases matching TRBD1. The CDR3 totals 15 residues. The V and J ends lost 5 bases and 6 bases, in that order; junction bases with no gene match: 12. Germline CDR1 SEHNR, CDR2 FQNEAQ (reference sequence). The CDR3 protein is CASSGPPTGIAEAFF. The CDR3 coding sequence is TGTGCCAGCAGCGGCCCACCGACAGGGATTGCTGAAGCTTTCTTT.